One and the same sample provided the 20 T cell receptor beta chains below, sequenced in a study of beta chain features in type 1 diabetes. The study reverse transcribed the entire isolated RNA, so it sequenced expressed TCRB transcripts. Clones were read by immunoSEQ multiplex PCR, and TCRdb kept only the in-frame ones, dropping some. The repertoire includes about 350,000 clones, around a fifth of them detected once, and around 0.04% sits in the top ten. The source material was naive CD4+ T cells from blood. The receptor source for this set is a young woman in good health.

For this clone: At the DNA level, this CDR3 is encoded by other sequences in the same sample as well. The J gene is TRBJ2-5, the V gene TRBV18; unclear D gene. Trimming left V 6 bases short and J 5 bases short, with 7 bases between. Germline CDR1 is KGHSH and CDR2 is LQKENI. This CDR3 has 11 amino acids. CDR3: CASSPRETQYF. In DNA form, the CDR3 reads TGTGCCAGCTCTCCCAGGGAGACCCAGTACTTC.

The V call is TRBV4-1, the J call TRBJ2-1; D is perhaps TRBD2 (6 bases). Trimming shortened V by 3 bases and J by 10 bases, and 10 bases separated the two germline ends. The germline gives CDR1 MGHRA, CDR2 YSYEKL. The CDR3 covers 12 residues. The CDR3 here is CASSHPAGEQFF. The CDR3 DNA is TGCGCCAGCAGCCACCCCGCGGGGGAGCAGTTCTTC.

This clone appeared a few times. CDR3 DNA sequence: TGTGCCAGCAGCCTCCGCCCCGGACAGAACACCGGGGAGCTGTTTTTT. It encodes CASSLRPGQNTGELFF. The chain couples TRBV7-2 to TRBJ2-2, with D perhaps TRBD1 (5 bases). The CDR3 is 16 amino acids. The V end was cut by 5 bases, the J end by 1 base, with 14 bases between. CDR1 SGHTA and CDR2 FQGNSA come from the germline V gene.

V is TRBV6-5 and J is TRBJ2-5; 8 positions match TRBD2. The germline CDR1 and CDR2 sequences are MNHEY and SVGAGI. V lost 5 bases to trimming and J lost 1 base; unmatched junction nucleotides: 3. The CDR3 spans 14 residues. The CDR3 DNA sequence: TGTGCCAGCAGTCGTAGCGGGGTCCAAGAGACCCAGTACTTC. Amino acid sequence: CASSRSGVQETQYF.

As to this clone: The germline gene is not matched at one end of the junction; a read error may be the cause. This chain joins TRBV30 and TRBJ2-7; 11 positions agree with TRBD2. Germline-derived CDR1 and CDR2 are GTSNPN and SVGIG (reference sequence). CDR3 size: 15 residues. Written as DNA, the CDR3 is TGTGCCTGGAGTAATAGCGGGAGGGCCTCCCACGAGCAGTACTTC. This codes for CAWSNSGRASHEQYF.

This clone was seen a few times. This chain connects TRBV5-1 to TRBJ2-6; no definite D call. The CDR3 length is 14 residues. The germline V gene has CDR1 SGHRS and CDR2 YFSETQ. V was clipped by 6 bases and J by 2 bases, with 9 bases between them. The CDR3 coding sequence is TGCGCCAGCATCCTGGCGGCTGGGGCCAACGTCCTGACTTTC. Its translation is CASILAAGANVLTF.

This clone has only a few counts. J is TRBJ2-5 and V is TRBV5-1; 10 positions match TRBD1. The V gene end was trimmed by 4 bases and the J gene end by 0 bases; junction bases not matched to a gene: 3. This CDR3 is built from 15 residues. Germline loops: CDR1 SGHRS, CDR2 YFSETQ. CDR3 coding DNA: TGCGCCAGCAGCATGGGGACAGGGGACCAAGAGACCCAGTACTTC. It specifies CASSMGTGDQETQYF.

This clone appeared a few times. The chain couples TRBV4-2 to TRBJ2-1; 9 nucleotides match TRBD1. CDR3 size: 17 residues. The ends lost 0 bases at V and 0 bases at J; junction bases unmatched: 3. The germline V gene encodes CDR1 LGHNA and CDR2 YNFKEQ. The CDR3 spells CASSQDATGGSYNEQFF. The CDR3 nucleotides are TGTGCCAGCAGCCAAGATGCGACAGGGGGCTCCTACAATGAGCAGTTCTTC.

The chain combines TRBV23-1 with TRBJ1-2; tentative D call: TRBD1 (6 bases). TRBV23-1 is recorded as an ORF, its role being uncertain. The CDR3 extends over 19 amino acids. Trimming removed 6 bases at V and 6 bases at J, with 32 bases between. CDR3 sequence reads: CASSLKTGPRGTPRNGYTF. For the CDR3, the DNA is TGCGCCAGCAGCCTAAAAACAGGGCCCAGGGGAACCCCACGGAATGGCTACACCTTC.

The chain uses TRBV7-2 and TRBJ2-2; TRBD2 might be the D (5 bases). V shed 3 bases and J shed 0 bases, with 8 bases lying between them. The CDR3 sequence is 15 residues long. Germline-derived CDR1 and CDR2 are SGHTA and FQGNSA. The CDR3 loop is CASSLGASNTGELFF. In DNA form, the CDR3 reads TGTGCCAGCAGCTTGGGAGCCTCGAACACCGGGGAGCTGTTTTTT. Supplemented by reference TRBV7-2 and TRBJ2-2, the full variable domain reads GAGVSQSPSNKVTEKGKDVELRCDPISGHTALYWYRQSLGQGLEFLIYFQGNSAPDKSGLPSDRFSAERTGGSVSTLTIQRTQQEDSAVYLCASSLGASNTGELFFGEGSRLTVL.

CDR3 residues: CATSRDLSSLDTQYF. As DNA, the CDR3 is TGTGCCACCAGCAGAGACCTTTCCTCTTTAGATACGCAGTATTTT. The genes are TRBV15 and TRBJ2-3; no definite D call. V was shortened by 0 bases and J by 5 bases, with 12 bases between the two germline ends. CDR3 length equals 15 residues. Germline-derived CDR1 and CDR2 are LNHNV and YYDKDF (reference sequence).

The gene calls are TRBV29-1 and TRBJ2-7; 8 nucleotides match TRBD1. Germline loops: CDR1 SQVTM, CDR2 ANQGSEA. The CDR3 sequence is 13 residues long. Germline trimming cut 2 bases from V and 3 bases from J; bases unmatched to any gene: 3. The CDR3 loop is CSVETGGFYEQYF. The CDR3 bases are TGCAGCGTTGAAACAGGGGGATTCTACGAGCAGTACTTC.

Worth noting for this clone: Within the sample, other DNA sequences also encode this same CDR3. The chain uses TRBV18 and TRBJ2-3; TRBD1 matches 7 bases. Unmatched junction bases numbered 4, after V lost 2 bases and J lost 2 bases. The CDR3 length is 15 residues. The germline gives CDR1 KGHSH, CDR2 LQKENI. The CDR3 here is CASSPGTGATDTQYF. The CDR3 nucleotides read TGTGCCAGCTCACCAGGAACAGGGGCCACAGATACGCAGTATTTT.

The CDR3 loop is CASSAQGAQYNEQFF. The CDR3 DNA follows: TGTGCCAGCAGCGCCCAGGGGGCGCAATACAATGAGCAGTTCTTC. The chain is built from TRBV9 and TRBJ2-1; 8 nucleotides line up with TRBD1. Germline V gene lookup returns CDR1 SGDLS and CDR2 YYNGEE. The CDR3 is 15 residues long. Trimming took 3 bases from V and 4 from J; bases not matched to a gene: 6.

This clone was found a few times. The V and J genes are TRBV4-1 and TRBJ2-3; 8 nucleotides match TRBD1. Germline lookup yields CDR1 MGHRA and CDR2 YSYEKL. Trimming took 4 bases from V and 5 from J; bases not matched to a gene: 8. This CDR3 has 15 residues. The CDR3 loop is CASSRPTDRVDTQYF. For the CDR3, the DNA is TGCGCCAGCAGCCGCCCGACGGACAGGGTAGATACGCAGTATTTT.

This sequence joins TRBV29-1 and TRBJ2-3; unclear D gene. The CDR3 loop spans 11 amino acids. V shed 6 bases and J shed 3 bases, with 7 bases lying between them. Germline lookup yields CDR1 SQVTM and CDR2 ANQGSEA. CDR3 in DNA: TGCAGCGTAGCACAGACAGATACGCAGTATTTT. It encodes CSVAQTDTQYF.

CDR3 nucleotides: TGTGCCACCAGAGGGCGAGGACAGGACTACTATGGCTACACCTTC. This encodes CATRGRGQDYYGYTF. This chain links TRBV15 with TRBJ1-2; 7 nucleotides match TRBD1. CDR1 and CDR2 (germline): LNHNV, YYDKDF (reference sequence). CDR3 length: 15 amino acids. With 6 bases clipped from V and 3 bases from J, the junction kept 10 bases outside the gene matches. Combining the CDR3 with reference TRBV15 and TRBJ1-2 gives the whole variable domain DAMVIQNPRYQVTQFGKPVTLSCSQTLNHNVMYWYQQKSSQAPKLLFHYYDKDFNNEADTPDNFQSRRPNTSFCFLDIRSPGLGDTAMYLCATRGRGQDYYGYTFGSGTRLTVV.

The chain recombines TRBV14 with TRBJ1-2, with D hard to call. Germline V gene sequence: CDR1 SGHDN, CDR2 FVKESK. The CDR3 runs 15 residues. V shed 4 bases and J shed 1 base, with 13 bases lying between them. The CDR3 DNA reads as TGTGCCAGCAGCCGTTCAGGAAGGATTAACTATGGCTACACCTTC. This codes for CASSRSGRINYGYTF.

The V gene is TRBV5-4, the J gene TRBJ2-3, with 7 bases aligning to TRBD1. Unmatched junction bases numbered 8, after V lost 5 bases and J lost 2 bases. Germline CDR1 is SGHNT and CDR2 is YYREEE (reference sequence). The CDR3 contains 15 residues. CDR3 nucleotide sequence: TGTGCCAGCAGACCTTCCGGGACAGACACAGATACGCAGTATTTT. Protein sequence: CASRPSGTDTDTQYF.

The V and J genes are TRBV4-3 and TRBJ1-1, with a tentative D call TRBD1 (6 bases). Germline CDR1 and CDR2: LGHNA and YSLEER. V lost 2 bases and J 0 bases, leaving 13 bases between the germline ends. This CDR3 is built from 16 residues. The CDR3, as DNA: TGCGCCAGCAGCCAACTACCGGGGGGCTTGAACACTGAAGCTTTCTTT. It is translated as CASSQLPGGLNTEAFF.